A single sample gave rise to the 17 T cell receptor beta chains below, sequenced in a study of control samples from healthy donors and cancer patients. Repertoires were generated with immunoSEQ multiplex PCR, while TCRdb's copy carries only in-frame clones and drops some. Of about 270,000 clones in the sample, roughly 80% were seen once. Sample: PBMCs. These receptor sequences come from an older woman with lung cancer.

The rearrangement uses TRBV6-5 and TRBJ2-5; tentative D call: TRBD2 (5 bases). Germline V lookup: CDR1 MNHEY, CDR2 SVGAGI. This CDR3 is 16 amino acids long. Trimming cost V 4 bases and J 5 bases, with 20 bases left between them. The CDR3 sequence is CASSWLPGFSGETQYF. The CDR3 DNA reads TGTGCCAGCAGTTGGCTCCCGGGGTTCTCCGGGGAGACCCAGTACTTC.

The V call is TRBV19, the J call TRBJ2-5; D ambiguous. V was clipped by 6 bases and J by 0 bases, with 11 bases between them. Germline CDR1 and CDR2: LNHDA and SQIVND (reference sequence). CDR3 length equals 14 residues. CDR3 in DNA: TGTGCCAGTAGGGGGTGGCAGGACCAAGAGACCCAGTACTTC. Its translation is CASRGWQDQETQYF.

V usage is TRBV3-1 (or the pseudogene TRBV3-2) and J usage is TRBJ1-2; TRBD1 agrees at 7 bases. The junction had 3 bases not matched to a gene; V was cut back by 1 base and J by 4 bases. The CDR3 has 14 residues. Germline CDR1 is LGHDT and CDR2 is YNNKEL (reference sequence). This CDR3 reads CASSQGGTVYGYTF. The CDR3 DNA is TGTGCCAGCAGCCAAGGGGGGACAGTCTATGGCTACACCTTC.

About this clone itself: Other DNA variants within this sample encode the same CDR3. The J gene is TRBJ1-5, the V gene TRBV24-1; D perhaps matches TRBD1 (5 bases). The V gene lost 3 bases and the J gene lost 3 bases, with 8 bases spanning the gap. Germline values: CDR1 KGHDR, CDR2 SFDVKD. CDR3 length equals 14 residues. CDR3 DNA sequence: TGTGCCACCAGTGATCGACAGCTCAATCAGCCCCAGCATTTT. Protein: CATSDRQLNQPQHF.

This chain joins TRBV5-1 and TRBJ2-1, with 10 nucleotides matching TRBD1. The J segment lost 6 bases and the V segment lost 4 bases, leaving 10 bases of the junction unmatched. CDR1 SGHRS and CDR2 YFSETQ come from the germline V gene. This CDR3 region has 16 residues. CDR3 sequence: CASSPDRGRRGNEQFF. Here the CDR3 DNA reads TGCGCCAGCAGCCCCGACAGGGGGCGTCGCGGCAATGAGCAGTTCTTC. Based on the CDR3 plus reference TRBV5-1 and TRBJ2-1, the full variable domain is KAGVTQTPRYLIKTRGQQVTLSCSPISGHRSVSWYQQTPGQGLQFLFEYFSETQRNKGNFPGRFSGRQFSNSRSEMNVSTLELGDSALYLCASSPDRGRRGNEQFFGPGTRLTVL.

The rearrangement links TRBV5-1 to TRBJ2-2, with D perhaps TRBD1 or TRBD2 (7 bases each). The CDR3 is 14 residues long. V dropped 4 bases and J dropped 7 bases, with 14 bases sitting between them. Germline lookup yields CDR1 SGHRS and CDR2 YFSETQ. The DNA for the CDR3 is TGCGCCAGCAGCCAACAGGGGAGGGGCGGGGAGCTGTTTTTT. It codes for CASSQQGRGGELFF.

The chain has TRBV10-1 and TRBJ2-3; TRBD2 agrees at 13 bases. Germline V lookup: CDR1 WNHNN, CDR2 SYGVQD (reference sequence). The CDR3 is made up of 18 amino acids. V lost 6 bases to trimming and J lost 5 bases; unmatched junction nucleotides: 14. The CDR3 region has the DNA TGCGCCAGCAGCAGAGGGATTTCCCGGACTAGCGGGAGAGATACGCAGTATTTT. It codes for CASSRGISRTSGRDTQYF.

The chain recombines TRBV11-2 with TRBJ2-1, with 14 bases matching TRBD2. V shed 3 bases and J 8 bases; nucleotides not matched to a gene: 3. The CDR3 has 15 amino acids. The germline V gene has CDR1 SGHAT and CDR2 FQNNGV. CDR3 amino acids: CASSLGLAGVYEQFF. CDR3 DNA sequence: TGTGCCAGCAGCTTGGGACTAGCGGGAGTTTATGAGCAGTTCTTC. Full variable domain (rest looked up from reference TRBV11-2 and TRBJ2-1): EAGVAQSPRYKIIEKRQSVAFWCNPISGHATLYWYQQILGQGPKLLIQFQNNGVVDDSQLPKDRFSAERLKGVDSTLKIQPAKLEDSAVYLCASSLGLAGVYEQFFGPGTRLTVL.

V gene TRBV5-5 combines with J gene TRBJ2-1, with TRBD2 identical over 11 bases. The CDR3 has 16 residues. Germline V gives CDR1 SGHKS, CDR2 YYEKEE (reference sequence). Trimming took 3 bases from V and 5 from J; bases not matched to a gene: 7. The CDR3: CASSYLAGGRDNEQFF. The CDR3 nucleotides read TGTGCCAGCAGCTACTTAGCGGGAGGGAGGGACAATGAGCAGTTCTTC.

This clone was recorded a few times. The chain links TRBV5-1 to TRBJ2-3, with 7 bases that match TRBD1. Germline V gene data show CDR1 as SGHRS and CDR2 as YFSETQ. The CDR3 is made up of 16 amino acids. The J segment lost 6 bases and the V segment lost 4 bases, leaving 14 bases of the junction unmatched. DNA for the CDR3: TGCGCCAGCAGCCCGTGGACAGGCTCCGGACGGGATACGCAGTATTTT. Protein sequence: CASSPWTGSGRDTQYF.

The chain combines TRBV6-5 with TRBJ1-1; no firm D call. CDR3 size: 13 residues. Looked up from germline, CDR1 is MNHEY and CDR2 is SVGAGI. V lost 7 bases, J lost 5 bases, and 14 bases lay in between. The CDR3 region has the DNA TGTGCCAGCACCCCGACTCCCAGGACTGAAGCTTTCTTT. Translated, it gives CASTPTPRTEAFF.

V is TRBV11-3 and J is TRBJ2-2, with D hard to call. Deletions cut 0 bases from V and 6 bases from J, with 14 bases between. This CDR3 region has 16 residues. CDR1 is SGHNT and CDR2 is YENEEA in the germline V gene. CDR3: CASSLDPPDFPGELFF. CDR3 DNA: TGTGCCAGCAGCTTAGACCCCCCAGATTTCCCCGGGGAGCTGTTTTTT. Drawing the rest from reference TRBV11-3 and TRBJ2-2, the complete variable domain is EAGVVQSPRYKIIEKKQPVAFWCNPISGHNTLYWYLQNLGQGPELLIRYENEEAVDDSQLPKDRFSAERLKGVDSTLKIQPAELGDSAVYLCASSLDPPDFPGELFFGEGSRLTVL.

The chain is built from TRBV19 and TRBJ2-1, with D tentatively TRBD1 (7 bases). The germline V gene encodes CDR1 LNHDA and CDR2 SQIVND (reference sequence). The CDR3 runs 18 residues. V was cut by 4 bases and J by 2 bases, with 21 bases left in between. The CDR3: CASSSPRDRLGAYNEQFF. CDR3 in DNA: TGTGCCAGTAGTAGCCCCAGGGACAGACTAGGGGCCTACAATGAGCAGTTCTTC.

In this sample, this clone turned up a few times. This rearrangement joins TRBV7-3 to TRBJ2-7; D tentatively fits TRBD1 or TRBD2 (5 bases each). The ends were cut back, 4 bases at V and 4 bases at J, with 20 bases in the middle. Per germline, CDR1 SGHTA and CDR2 FQGTGA. This CDR3 spans 16 amino acids. CDR3 protein: CASSSRGSGRFYEQYF. The CDR3 DNA follows: TGTGCCAGCAGCTCCCGCGGGTCGGGACGCTTTTACGAGCAGTACTTC. The variable domain in full, completed from reference TRBV7-3 and TRBJ2-7, reads GAGVSQTPSNKVTEKGKYVELRCDPISGHTALYWYRQSLGQGPEFLIYFQGTGAADDSGLPNDRFFAVRPEGSVSTLKIQRTERGDSAVYLCASSSRGSGRFYEQYFGPGTRLTVT.

The chain joins TRBV28 to TRBJ1-3, with no clear D. This CDR3 is 13 amino acids long. Trimming pared 8 bases from V and 0 bases from J, leaving 8 bases between. Per the germline V gene, CDR1 is MDHEN and CDR2 is SYDVKM. CDR3 amino acids: CASLRVSGNTIYF. The CDR3 region has the DNA TGTGCCAGCCTCCGGGTCTCTGGAAACACCATATATTTT.

The rearrangement uses TRBV5-1 and TRBJ2-2; D remains unclear. CDR1 is SGHRS and CDR2 is YFSETQ in the germline V gene. CDR3 length: 15 residues. Between the trimmed V and J ends, which lost 0 bases and 0 bases, there was a span of 6 bases. CDR3 protein: CASSLGAPNTGELFF. CDR3 nucleotides: TGCGCCAGCAGCTTGGGTGCCCCGAACACCGGGGAGCTGTTTTTT.

The chain employs TRBV28 and TRBJ1-5, with D tentatively TRBD1 (5 bases). Germline V gene data show CDR1 as MDHEN and CDR2 as SYDVKM. The CDR3 is made up of 17 amino acids. V lost 5 bases, J lost 1 base, and 18 bases lay in between. CDR3 region: CASSLSSGRISNQPQHF. The CDR3 DNA follows: TGTGCCAGCAGTCTTTCATCGGGACGGATAAGCAATCAGCCCCAGCATTTT.